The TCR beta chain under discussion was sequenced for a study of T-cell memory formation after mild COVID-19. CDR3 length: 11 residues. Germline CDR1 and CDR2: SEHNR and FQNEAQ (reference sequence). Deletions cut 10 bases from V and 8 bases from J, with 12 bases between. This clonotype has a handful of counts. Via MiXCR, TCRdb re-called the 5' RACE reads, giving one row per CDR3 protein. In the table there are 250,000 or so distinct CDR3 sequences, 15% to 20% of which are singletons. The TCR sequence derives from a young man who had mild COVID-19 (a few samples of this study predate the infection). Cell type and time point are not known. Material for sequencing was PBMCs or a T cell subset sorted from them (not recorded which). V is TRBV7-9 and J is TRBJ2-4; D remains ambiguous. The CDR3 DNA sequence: TGTGCCATCCAGGATGGGGACATTCAGTACTTC. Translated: CAIQDGDIQYF.